The rows below give T cell receptor beta chains drawn from one sample of a study of breast tumors, draining lymph nodes, adjacent tissues. MiXCR, run by TCRdb on the multiplex PCR reads, gives a single entry per CDR3 protein. The sample includes some 230,000 distinct CDR3 sequences, roughly a third of them seen just once. What was sequenced was axillary lymph node tissue. All receptors come from a female donor with breast cancer. Some clones in this sample may be carry-over from other donors' samples. CDR3s leave out the opening cysteine and the closing phenylalanine or tryptophan.

J gene,V gene,CDR3 length,CDR3 protein
TRBJ1-3,TRBV12-5,12,ASGWIQSGNTIY
TRBJ2-3,TRBV10-3,13,AIGPRAGGTDTQY
TRBJ1-4,TRBV7-9,16,ASSLDARGPITNEKLF
TRBJ1-6,TRBV28,14,ASKLSSGANNSPLH
TRBJ2-7,TRBV5-1,15,ASSLNSRDQWVYEQY
TRBJ2-3,TRBV24-1,9,ATSFTDTQY
TRBJ1-3,TRBV11-2,15,ASSLAGQGSLGNTIY
TRBJ1-6,TRBV2,13,ASSSWTAGNSPLH
TRBJ2-7,TRBV7-2,12,ASSPLVGGYEQY
TRBJ2-5,TRBV7-2,13,ASSSTSGGGKTQY
TRBJ1-3,TRBV4-1,13,ASSLPVGFGNTIY
TRBJ1-1,TRBV28,11,ASRQGLFTEAF
TRBJ2-2,TRBV6-4,12,ASRGTSGTEELF
TRBJ1-2,TRBV5-1,12,ASSSRQGAGVYT
TRBJ2-1,TRBV10-1,13,ASSDGGGLVNEQF
TRBJ2-3,TRBV30,12,AWSVRRGTDTQY
TRBJ2-7,TRBV20-1,12,SAMTGQGHVEQY
TRBJ1-6,TRBV30,12,AWRVDRVKSPLH
-,TRBV24-1,10,ATWDRGNEQF
TRBJ2-1,TRBV20-1,11,SARRTAYNEQF
TRBJ1-2,TRBV20-1,8,SAMGEGYT
TRBJ1-3,TRBV18,16,ASSPIETGWFSGNTIY
TRBJ1-5,TRBV5-1,11,ASSPSPNQPQH
TRBJ2-5,TRBV9,13,ASSPPGQLLMTQY